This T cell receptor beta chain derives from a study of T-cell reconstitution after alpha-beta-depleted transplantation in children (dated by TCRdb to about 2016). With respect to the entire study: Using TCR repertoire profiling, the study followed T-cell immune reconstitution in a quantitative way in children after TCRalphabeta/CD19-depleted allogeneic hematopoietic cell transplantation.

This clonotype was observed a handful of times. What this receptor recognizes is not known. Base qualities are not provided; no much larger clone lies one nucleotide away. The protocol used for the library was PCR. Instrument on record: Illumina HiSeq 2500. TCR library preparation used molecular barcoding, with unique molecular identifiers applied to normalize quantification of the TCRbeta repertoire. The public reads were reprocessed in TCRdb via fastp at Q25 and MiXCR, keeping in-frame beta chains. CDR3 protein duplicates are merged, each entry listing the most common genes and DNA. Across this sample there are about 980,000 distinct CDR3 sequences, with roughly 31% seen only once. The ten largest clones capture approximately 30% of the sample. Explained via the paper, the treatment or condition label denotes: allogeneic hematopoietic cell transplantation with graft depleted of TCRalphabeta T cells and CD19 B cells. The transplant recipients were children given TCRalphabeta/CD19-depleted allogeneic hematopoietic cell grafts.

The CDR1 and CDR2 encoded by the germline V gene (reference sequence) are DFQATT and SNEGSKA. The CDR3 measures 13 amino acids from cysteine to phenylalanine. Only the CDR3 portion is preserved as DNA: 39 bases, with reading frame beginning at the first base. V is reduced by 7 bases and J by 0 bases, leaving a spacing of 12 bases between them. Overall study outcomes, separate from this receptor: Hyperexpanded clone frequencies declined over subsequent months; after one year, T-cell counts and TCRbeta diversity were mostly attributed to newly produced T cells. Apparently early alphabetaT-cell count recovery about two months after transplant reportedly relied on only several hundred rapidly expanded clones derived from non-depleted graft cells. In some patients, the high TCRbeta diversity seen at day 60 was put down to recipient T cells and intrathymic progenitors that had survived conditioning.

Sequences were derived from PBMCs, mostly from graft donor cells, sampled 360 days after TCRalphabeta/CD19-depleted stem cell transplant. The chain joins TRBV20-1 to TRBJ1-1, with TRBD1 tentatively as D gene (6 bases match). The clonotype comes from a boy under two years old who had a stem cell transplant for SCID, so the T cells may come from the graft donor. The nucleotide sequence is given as TGCAGTGTTCCGGACAGAGTGAACACTGAAGCTTTCTTT. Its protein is CSVPDRVNTEAFF.